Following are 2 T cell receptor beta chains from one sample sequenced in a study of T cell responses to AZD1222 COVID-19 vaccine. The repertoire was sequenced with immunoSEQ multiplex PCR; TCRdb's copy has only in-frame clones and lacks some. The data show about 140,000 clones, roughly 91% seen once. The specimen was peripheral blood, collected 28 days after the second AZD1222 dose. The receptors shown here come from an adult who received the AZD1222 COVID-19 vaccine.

This CDR3 is CASSPTGTGSTGELFF. CDR3 sequence (DNA): TGTGCCAGCAGCCCTACCGGGACAGGGTCCACCGGGGAGCTGTTTTTT. This chain connects TRBV5-4 to TRBJ2-2, with 9 bases identical to TRBD1. V lost 4 bases, J lost 4 bases, and 8 bases stayed unmatched. The CDR3 extends over 16 amino acids. Per germline, CDR1 SGHNT and CDR2 YYREEE (reference sequence).

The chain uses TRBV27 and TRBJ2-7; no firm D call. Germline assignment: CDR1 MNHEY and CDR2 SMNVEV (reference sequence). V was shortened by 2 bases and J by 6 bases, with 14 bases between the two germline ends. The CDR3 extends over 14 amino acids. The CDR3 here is CASSLTLPDFEQYF. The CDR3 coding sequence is TGTGCCAGCAGTTTAACCCTCCCCGACTTCGAGCAGTACTTC.